This T cell receptor (beta chain) was recorded in a study of shared clonotypes between healthy human individuals. At the level of the study: Each donor's CD8 memory used one plate, CD8 naive two, each CD4 subset three. Overall study results and limits: The study found lower generation probabilities in non-shared clonotypes than in those shared by all four donors.

Donors comprised healthy HIV-negative adults lacking recent acute infections or vaccinations. Adults of Caucasian background living in Nashville, Tennessee made up all donors. Trimming left V 4 bases short and J 4 bases short, with 15 bases between. There are 15 residues in the CDR3. Germline CDR1 and CDR2: SGHTA and FQGTGA. Notes on this clone: The antigen is not known.

Libraries were prepared by immunoSEQ multiplex PCR; TCRdb keeps only in-frame clonotypes and omits some of them. Of 2 million to 2.5 million clones in the sample, 95% were seen once. The TCR comes from a man younger than 35 in good health. This rearrangement joins TRBV7-3 to TRBJ2-3; tentative D call: TRBD1 (5 bases). The source material was naive CD4+ T cells sorted from blood. This sample's subset: CD45RA+ positively selected. Written as DNA, the CDR3 is TGTGCCAGCAGCTCCTCAAGCAGGGCCCCAGATACGCAGTATTTT. Protein product: CASSSSSRAPDTQYF.